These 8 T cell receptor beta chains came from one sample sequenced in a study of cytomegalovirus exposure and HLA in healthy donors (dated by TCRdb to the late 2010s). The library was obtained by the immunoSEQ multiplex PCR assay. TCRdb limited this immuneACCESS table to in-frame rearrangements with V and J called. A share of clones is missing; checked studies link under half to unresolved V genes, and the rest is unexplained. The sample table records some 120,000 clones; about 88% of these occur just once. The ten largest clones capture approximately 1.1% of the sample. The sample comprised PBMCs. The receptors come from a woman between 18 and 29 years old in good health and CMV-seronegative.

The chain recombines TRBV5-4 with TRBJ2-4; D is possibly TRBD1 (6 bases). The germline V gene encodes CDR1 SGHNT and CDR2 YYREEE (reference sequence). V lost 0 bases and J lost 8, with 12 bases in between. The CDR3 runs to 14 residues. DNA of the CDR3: TGTGCCAGCAGCTTGGGGGGGCATTTGGACATTCAGTACTTC. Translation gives CASSLGGHLDIQYF.

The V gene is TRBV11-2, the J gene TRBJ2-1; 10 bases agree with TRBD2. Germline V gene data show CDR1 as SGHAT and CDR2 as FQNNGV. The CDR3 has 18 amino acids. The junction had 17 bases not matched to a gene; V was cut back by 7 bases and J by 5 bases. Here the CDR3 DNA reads TGTGCCAGCACCGTGTTCCAGGGGACTAGCGTTCGAAACAATGAGCAGTTCTTC. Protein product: CASTVFQGTSVRNNEQFF. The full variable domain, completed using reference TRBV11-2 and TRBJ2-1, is EAGVAQSPRYKIIEKRQSVAFWCNPISGHATLYWYQQILGQGPKLLIQFQNNGVVDDSQLPKDRFSAERLKGVDSTLKIQPAKLEDSAVYLCASTVFQGTSVRNNEQFFGPGTRLTVL.

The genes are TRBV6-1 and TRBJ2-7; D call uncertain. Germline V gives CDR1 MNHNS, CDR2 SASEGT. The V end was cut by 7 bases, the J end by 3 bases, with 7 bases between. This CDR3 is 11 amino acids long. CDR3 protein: CASTEHYEQYV. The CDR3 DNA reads TGTGCCAGCACTGAGCACTACGAGCAGTACGTC.

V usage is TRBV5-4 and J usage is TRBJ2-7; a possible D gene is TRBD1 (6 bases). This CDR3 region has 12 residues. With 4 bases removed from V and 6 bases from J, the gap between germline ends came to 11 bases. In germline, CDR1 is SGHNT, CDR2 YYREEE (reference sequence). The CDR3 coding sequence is TGTGCCAGCAGCCAGACAGGATCCGAGCAGTACTTC. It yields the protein CASSQTGSEQYF.

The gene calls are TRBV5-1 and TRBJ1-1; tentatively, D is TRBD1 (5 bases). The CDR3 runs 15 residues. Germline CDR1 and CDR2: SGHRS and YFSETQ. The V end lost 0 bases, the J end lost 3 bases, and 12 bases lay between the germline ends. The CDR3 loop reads CASSLAQQVHTEAFF. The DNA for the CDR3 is TGCGCCAGCAGCTTGGCCCAACAGGTGCACACTGAAGCTTTCTTT. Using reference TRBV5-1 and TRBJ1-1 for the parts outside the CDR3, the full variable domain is KAGVTQTPRYLIKTRGQQVTLSCSPISGHRSVSWYQQTPGQGLQFLFEYFSETQRNKGNFPGRFSGRQFSNSRSEMNVSTLELGDSALYLCASSLAQQVHTEAFFGQGTRLTVV.

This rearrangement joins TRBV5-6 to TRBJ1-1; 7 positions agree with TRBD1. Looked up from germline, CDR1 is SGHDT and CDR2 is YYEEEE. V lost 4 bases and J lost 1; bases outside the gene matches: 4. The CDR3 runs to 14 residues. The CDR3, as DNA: TGTGCCAGCAGCCTAGGGACAGCGAACACTGAAGCTTTCTTT. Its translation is CASSLGTANTEAFF.

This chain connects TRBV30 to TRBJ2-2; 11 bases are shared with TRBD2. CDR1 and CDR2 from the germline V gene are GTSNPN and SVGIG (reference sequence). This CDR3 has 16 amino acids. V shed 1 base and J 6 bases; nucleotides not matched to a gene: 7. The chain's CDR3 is CAWSGLAGKAPGELFF. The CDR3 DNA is TGTGCCTGGAGTGGACTAGCGGGAAAAGCCCCCGGGGAGCTGTTTTTT.

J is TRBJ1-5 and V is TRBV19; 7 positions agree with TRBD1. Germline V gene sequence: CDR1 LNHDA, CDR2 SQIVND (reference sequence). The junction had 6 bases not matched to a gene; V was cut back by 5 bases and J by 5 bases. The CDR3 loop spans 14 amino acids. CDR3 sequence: CASSPSQGDQPQHF. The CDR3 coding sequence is TGTGCCAGTAGTCCCTCGCAGGGGGATCAGCCCCAGCATTTT.